This T cell receptor (beta chain) originates from a study of T cell changes during pregnancy in multiple sclerosis. V dropped 0 bases and J dropped 9 bases, with 15 bases sitting between them. CDR3 length equals 14 residues. CDR1 and CDR2 (germline): SGDLS, YYNGEE. Clones were read by immunoSEQ multiplex PCR, and TCRdb kept only the in-frame ones, dropping some. This sample yields fewer than 65,000 clones, of which approximately 91% are seen a single time; 0.6% to 0.9% belongs to the top ten. This specimen consisted of CD4+ T cells from peripheral blood mononuclear cells, obtained in the first trimester of pregnancy. This TCR came from a female donor with multiple sclerosis, enrolled in a pregnancy study. This rearrangement joins TRBV9 to TRBJ1-1, with D possibly TRBD1 on 5 matching bases. CDR3 amino acids: CASSVDWAGPQAFF. The CDR3, as DNA: TGTGCCAGCAGCGTAGATTGGGCAGGGCCACAAGCTTTCTTT.